The 18 T cell receptor beta chains listed next were all sequenced from one sample in a study of OX40 agonist ivuxolimab in advanced cancers. TCRdb's table, derived via immunoSEQ multiplex PCR, lists solely in-frame clones and lacks some. The table shows about 40,000 clones, with 88% occurring only once. Source: CD4+ or CD8+ T cells sorted from blood, taken in a trial of the OX40 agonist ivuxolimab. Receptors originate from an adult with an advanced solid tumor such as melanoma, head and neck, liver or kidney cancer.

The chain joins TRBV10-2 to TRBJ1-2, with a possible D match to TRBD1 (5 bases). Germline loops: CDR1 WSHSY, CDR2 SAAADI. Trimming cost V 3 bases and J 2 bases, with 10 bases left between them. The CDR3 sequence is 14 residues long. This CDR3 reads CASSESGTNYGYTF. CDR3 in DNA: TGCGCCAGCAGTGAATCCGGGACGAACTATGGCTACACCTTC.

This chain uses TRBV7-9 with TRBJ2-3; 7 bases match TRBD2. Unmatched junction bases numbered 1, after V lost 5 bases and J lost 5 bases. The CDR3 extends over 12 amino acids. Germline values: CDR1 SEHNR, CDR2 FQNEAQ (reference sequence). The CDR3 nucleotides are TGTGCCAGCAGCGCGGGGGTAGATACGCAGTATTTT. Residues: CASSAGVDTQYF.

This chain joins TRBV19 and TRBJ2-1; D gene ambiguous. Deletions cut 7 bases from V and 8 bases from J, with 15 bases between. Germline V gene lookup returns CDR1 LNHDA and CDR2 SQIVND (reference sequence). The CDR3 extends over 13 amino acids. Written as DNA, the CDR3 is TGTGCCAGTATTAGCAATACGCTGGATGAGCAGTTCTTC. Protein product: CASISNTLDEQFF.

The chain couples TRBV28 to TRBJ2-4, with D unresolved. This CDR3 is 17 amino acids long. Trimming took off 5 bases at V and 0 bases at J, with 17 bases between the two ends. Germline V gene data show CDR1 as MDHEN and CDR2 as SYDVKM. CDR3 bases: TGTGCCAGCAGTACCCCCCTCCGGGCCTTAGCCAAAAACATTCAGTACTTC. This encodes CASSTPLRALAKNIQYF.

V and J are TRBV27 and TRBJ2-1, with TRBD1 matching 8 bases. Germline V gene sequence: CDR1 MNHEY, CDR2 SMNVEV (reference sequence). The V segment lost 3 bases and the J segment 2 bases; nucleotides outside the gene matches: 6. The CDR3 has 16 residues. The CDR3 nucleotides read TGTGCCAGCAGTTTTCTAGGACAGGGTGCCTACAATGAGCAGTTCTTC. Its protein product is CASSFLGQGAYNEQFF.

The V gene is TRBV5-1, the J gene TRBJ1-1; a weak D match, TRBD1 (5 bases). The CDR3 totals 13 residues. The germline V gene has CDR1 SGHRS and CDR2 YFSETQ. Trimming pared 2 bases from V and 3 bases from J, leaving 8 bases between. CDR3 nucleotides: TGCGCCAGCAGCTTCGGGGCTTACACTGAAGCTTTCTTT. The encoded protein is CASSFGAYTEAFF.

This chain joins TRBV27 and TRBJ2-7; D may be TRBD1 or TRBD2 (6 bases each). The CDR3 spans 15 residues. Germline CDR1 and CDR2: MNHEY and SMNVEV (reference sequence). Trimming cost V 2 bases and J 6 bases, with 17 bases left between them. The CDR3 bases are TGTGCCAGCAGTTTAACAACGTCAAAGGGGGGCGAGCAGTACTTC. This translates into CASSLTTSKGGEQYF.

A single count supports this clone. This chain connects TRBV2 to TRBJ1-5; TRBD1 aligns across 8 bases. CDR3 size: 15 residues. The germline gives CDR1 SNHLY, CDR2 FYNNEI. V lost 3 bases and J lost 1; bases outside the gene matches: 2. The CDR3 sequence: CASSDPGGSNQPQHF. The CDR3 bases are TGTGCCAGCAGTGATCCAGGGGGCAGCAATCAGCCCCAGCATTTT.

This clone was counted a few times. The chain uses TRBV5-6 and TRBJ1-1; no clear D. The CDR3 runs 11 residues. Germline V CDR1 and CDR2: SGHDT, YYEEEE. V was shortened by 0 bases and J by 10 bases, with 7 bases between the two germline ends. The CDR3, as DNA: TGTGCCAGCAGCTTGGAACATCGAGCTTTCTTT. It is translated as CASSLEHRAFF.

J is TRBJ1-5 and V is TRBV6-1; the D gene is possibly TRBD1 (5 bases). This CDR3 has 14 amino acids. Per germline, CDR1 MNHNS and CDR2 SASEGT. V gave up 6 bases and J gave up 4 bases, with 13 bases separating them. In nucleotides, the CDR3 is TGTGCCAGCAGCTACGGGAGGGGTAATCAGCCCCAGCATTTT. This gives the protein CASSYGRGNQPQHF.

V and J are TRBV27 and TRBJ1-1, with unresolved D. The CDR3 is 14 residues long. CDR1 and CDR2 from the germline V gene are MNHEY and SMNVEV (reference sequence). The V end lost 6 bases, the J end lost 5 bases, and 16 bases lay between the germline ends. The CDR3 sequence is CASSPGWGGTEAFF. The DNA for the CDR3 is TGTGCCAGCAGCCCCGGCTGGGGAGGTACTGAAGCTTTCTTT.

The chain links TRBV30 to TRBJ1-3, with D hard to call. This CDR3 is 14 amino acids long. Germline-derived CDR1 and CDR2 are GTSNPN and SVGIG (reference sequence). V was clipped by 4 bases and J by 0 bases, with 10 bases between them. CDR3 sequence reads: CAWKIDYSGNTIYF. CDR3 nucleotides: TGTGCCTGGAAGATAGACTACTCTGGAAACACCATATATTTT.

This rearrangement joins TRBV19 to TRBJ2-7; a weak D match, TRBD1 (6 bases). CDR3 length: 11 amino acids. The germline V gene encodes CDR1 LNHDA and CDR2 SQIVND (reference sequence). Trimming stripped 6 bases from V and 6 bases from J, with 9 bases between. The CDR3 DNA reads as TGTGCCAGTAGAGGGGGTCTCGAGCAGTACTTC. It encodes CASRGGLEQYF. Using reference TRBV19 and TRBJ2-7 for the parts outside the CDR3, the full variable domain is DGGITQSPKYLFRKEGQNVTLSCEQNLNHDAMYWYRQDPGQGLRLIYYSQIVNDFQKGDIAEGYSVSREKKESFPLTVTSAQKNPTAFYLCASRGGLEQYFGPGTRLTVT.

In DNA, the CDR3 is TGCGCCAGCAGCCAACGGGACGCATACTCTGGGGCCAACGTCCTGACTTTC. Encoded protein: CASSQRDAYSGANVLTF. The J gene is TRBJ2-6, the V gene TRBV4-1; D may be TRBD1 or TRBD2 (5 bases each). V lost 2 bases and J 0 bases, leaving 11 bases between the germline ends. This CDR3 spans 17 amino acids. Looked up from germline, CDR1 is MGHRA and CDR2 is YSYEKL.

The rearrangement links TRBV28 to TRBJ2-1; no clear D. This CDR3 comprises 16 residues. The germline V and J ends were trimmed by 6 bases and 0 bases, with 15 bases remaining between them. CDR1 is MDHEN, CDR2 SYDVKM, per germline. The CDR3 sequence: CASSPQRLGSYNEQFF. DNA for the CDR3: TGTGCCAGCAGCCCCCAAAGGCTAGGCTCCTACAATGAGCAGTTCTTC.

The V call is TRBV19, the J call TRBJ2-7, with 9 bases matching TRBD1. Looked up from germline, CDR1 is LNHDA and CDR2 is SQIVND (reference sequence). The CDR3 has 14 amino acids. After removal of 6 bases from V and 4 bases from J, the junction contained 7 bases not matched to a gene. The CDR3 region is CASSLDGTGYEQYF. CDR3 nucleotides: TGTGCCAGTAGCCTTGACGGGACAGGGTACGAGCAGTACTTC.

The CDR3 DNA reads TGTGCCAGCAGCGTATACCCTCGGGGGGATACGCAGTATTTT. Residues: CASSVYPRGDTQYF. The chain combines TRBV9 with TRBJ2-3; tentatively, D is TRBD2 (6 bases). Trimming pared 1 base from V and 6 bases from J, leaving 12 bases between. CDR3 length: 14 amino acids. Germline lookup yields CDR1 SGDLS and CDR2 YYNGEE.

The V call is TRBV27, the J call TRBJ1-2; perhaps TRBD1 as D (6 bases). The V end lost 6 bases, the J end lost 8 bases, and 19 bases lay between the germline ends. The CDR3 has 14 amino acids. Germline loops: CDR1 MNHEY, CDR2 SMNVEV (reference sequence). CDR3 region: CASRGSRGAGGYTF. The CDR3 nucleotides are TGTGCCAGCAGGGGCTCTAGGGGGGCTGGAGGCTACACCTTC.